Presented here are 15 T cell receptor beta chains from one specimen sequenced in a study of sequential checkpoint blockade in melanoma. Treatment denoted: randomized to nivolumab then ipilimumab (arm A) or the reverse (arm B). The table came from immunoSEQ multiplex PCR; TCRdb's copy has only in-frame clones and leaves some out. The top ten clones hold 7.6% of a sample with 3,000 to 4,000 clones, roughly a fifth of them seen once. The material sequenced was tumor tissue (inferred from file names), taken from a patient given nivolumab and ipilimumab in sequence. All receptors derive from a human donor with melanoma.

By share, this clone counts as medium-sized. J is TRBJ1-5 and V is TRBV6-8; D gene ambiguous. This CDR3 comprises 13 residues. V lost 6 bases and J lost 2, with 8 bases in between. Per the germline V gene, CDR1 is MNHGY and CDR2 is SAAAGT. The CDR3 is CASRGEGNQPQHF. Written as DNA, the CDR3 is TGTGCCAGCAGAGGTGAGGGCAATCAGCCCCAGCATTTT.

This clone has more than one count but fewer than ten. The J gene is TRBJ2-1, the V gene TRBV6-8; 11 bases match TRBD2. The CDR3 runs to 14 residues. Per the germline V gene, CDR1 is MNHGY and CDR2 is SAAAGT. The V gene end was trimmed by 5 bases and the J gene end by 7 bases; junction bases not matched to a gene: 4. The CDR3 reads CASSKLAGVNEQFF. CDR3 in DNA: TGTGCCAGCAGTAAACTAGCGGGGGTGAATGAGCAGTTCTTC.

This clone is deemed medium-sized. V is TRBV9 and J is TRBJ2-1; 12 bases agree with TRBD2. The germline V gene has CDR1 SGDLS and CDR2 YYNGEE. V gave up 4 bases and J gave up 10 bases; unmatched junction bases: 6. The CDR3 has 14 residues. The CDR3 here is CASSQSGLAGEQFF. In DNA form, the CDR3 reads TGTGCCAGCAGCCAATCCGGACTAGCGGGGGAGCAGTTCTTC.

The rearrangement links TRBV7-1 to TRBJ1-5; D ambiguous. TRBV7-1 is reported as an ORF; its role is uncertain. V was cut by 3 bases and J by 7 bases, with 10 bases left in between. CDR3 length equals 13 residues. The CDR3 region is CASSSGIGQPQHF. Here the CDR3 DNA reads TGTGCCAGCAGCTCCGGGATCGGGCAGCCCCAGCATTTT.

This clone is medium-sized. The genes are TRBV4-1 and TRBJ1-4; 9 positions match TRBD1. The germline CDR1 and CDR2 sequences are MGHRA and YSYEKL. The length of the CDR3 is 18 residues. The ends lost 5 bases at V and 2 bases at J; junction bases unmatched: 12. CDR3 nucleotide sequence: TGCGCCAGCAGCGACAGGGGGGGCGAGTTGAAGACTAATGAAAAACTGTTTTTT. Translating it yields CASSDRGGELKTNEKLFF.

In this sample, this clone turned up many times. This chain connects TRBV11-3 to TRBJ2-3; the match to TRBD2 covers 7 bases. The CDR3 length is 18 residues. The V gene end was trimmed by 5 bases and the J gene end by 2 bases; junction bases not matched to a gene: 16. Germline CDR1 is SGHNT and CDR2 is YENEEA. CDR3 nucleotide sequence: TGTGCCAGCAGCCTCGCGGTCTTACGGGACTATCTCACAGATACGCAGTATTTT. It encodes CASSLAVLRDYLTDTQYF. Based on the CDR3 plus reference TRBV11-3 and TRBJ2-3, the full variable domain is EAGVVQSPRYKIIEKKQPVAFWCNPISGHNTLYWYLQNLGQGPELLIRYENEEAVDDSQLPKDRFSAERLKGVDSTLKIQPAELGDSAVYLCASSLAVLRDYLTDTQYFGPGTRLTVL.

There are a few counts of this clone. This chain joins TRBV19 and TRBJ1-5; no clear D. Per germline, CDR1 LNHDA and CDR2 SQIVND (reference sequence). This CDR3 is built from 14 residues. V lost 6 bases, J lost 0 bases, and 9 bases lay in between. CDR3 sequence reads: CASRAKVSNQPQHF. The CDR3 DNA reads TGTGCCAGTAGAGCAAAAGTTAGCAATCAGCCCCAGCATTTT.

This clone was recorded many times. The chain carries TRBV11-3 and TRBJ1-5, with D possibly being TRBD1 (5 bases). This CDR3 is 18 amino acids long. Germline V gives CDR1 SGHNT, CDR2 YENEEA. The V end lost 5 bases, the J end lost 1 base, and 21 bases lay between the germline ends. The CDR3 loop reads CASSRAIAGQSSNQPQHF. CDR3 nucleotide sequence: TGTGCCAGCAGCAGGGCCATCGCAGGGCAGTCGAGCAATCAGCCCCAGCATTTT.

This clone was detected only a few times. The gene calls are TRBV7-1 and TRBJ2-3, with a weak D call TRBD1 (6 bases). TRBV7-1 is an ORF, with its function uncertain. This CDR3 is built from 13 residues. Trimming stripped 3 bases from V and 4 bases from J, with 8 bases between. CDR3 bases: TGTGCCAGCAGCTCCTCAGGGGCAGATACGCAGTATTTT. Amino acids: CASSSSGADTQYF.

This clone is labeled large. The V call is TRBV11-3, the J call TRBJ1-3; D gene unclear. Per germline, CDR1 SGHNT and CDR2 YENEEA. The V end was cut by 1 base, the J end by 1 base, with 8 bases between. This CDR3 is built from 15 residues. CDR3 protein: CASSLVGQSGNTIYF. In DNA, the CDR3 is TGTGCCAGCAGCTTAGTTGGGCAGTCTGGAAACACCATATATTTT.

The table lists this clone with a few counts. This chain links TRBV19 with TRBJ1-1; the match to TRBD1 covers 10 bases. Trimming cost V 7 bases and J 8 bases; bases outside gene matches: 1. CDR3 length: 11 amino acids. Looked up from germline, CDR1 is LNHDA and CDR2 is SQIVND (reference sequence). The CDR3 nucleotides read TGTGCCAGTATGACAGGGGGCGAAGCTTTCTTT. It yields the protein CASMTGGEAFF.

The rearrangement links TRBV19 to TRBJ1-1; TRBD1 might be the D (5 bases). V was clipped by 11 bases and J by 7 bases, with 14 bases between them. From germline, CDR1 is LNHDA and CDR2 SQIVND (reference sequence). This CDR3 has 11 residues. The CDR3 DNA is TGTGCCGCCCGCGGGGCAAATGAAGCTTTCTTT. This encodes CAARGANEAFF.

CDR3 protein: CATLPGQGLNTEAFF. As DNA, the CDR3 is TGTGCCACGCTTCCGGGACAGGGGTTGAACACTGAAGCTTTCTTT. The chain couples TRBV6-8 to TRBJ1-1; TRBD1 matches at 10 bases. The germline gives CDR1 MNHGY, CDR2 SAAAGT. The CDR3 extends over 15 amino acids. The V and J ends lost 10 bases and 0 bases, in that order; junction bases with no gene match: 8.

This rearrangement joins TRBV12-5 to TRBJ2-2; TRBD1 aligns across 7 bases. The CDR3 is made up of 13 amino acids. Germline V gene lookup returns CDR1 LGHNT and CDR2 FRNRAP. V lost 6 bases, J lost 3 bases, and 1 base stayed unmatched. This chain's CDR3 is CASGQGDTGELFF. CDR3 nucleotide sequence: TGTGCTAGTGGGCAGGGGGACACCGGGGAGCTGTTTTTT.

The gene calls are TRBV6-8 and TRBJ2-2; no definite D call. This CDR3 has 13 amino acids. CDR1 and CDR2 (germline): MNHGY, SAAAGT. The V end was cut by 3 bases, the J end by 4 bases, with 6 bases between. The CDR3 bases are TGTGCCAGCAGTTATCGGGTCACCGGGGAGCTGTTTTTT. It is translated as CASSYRVTGELFF.